The rows below give T cell receptor beta chains drawn from one sample of a study of blood T cells in healthy people across ages. Using its own MiXCR run on the 5' RACE reads, TCRdb lists one record per CDR3 protein. Counted here are fewer than 950,000 distinct CDR3 sequences, about 48% occurring once; the ten biggest clones make up approximately 40%. Sequencing used blood. Receptor source: a man older than 75 in good health. Both conserved end residues are part of each CDR3. The D gene is left open where the match is weak. Clone size is given for some rows only: seen once, a few or many times, or a class if the clone is expanded.

>.|TRBJ1-1|.|TRBV6-6
TGTGCCAGCAGCCCTGGGGGGTGGGGGACTGAAGCTTTCTTT
CASSPGGWGTEAFF
>.|TRBJ1-2|.|TRBV6-1
TGTGCCAGCAGGCAGCCCCTTGCAGGCTACACCTTC
CASRQPLAGYTF
>few|TRBJ2-7|TRBD2|TRBV9
TGTGCCAGCAGCCCTAGTGGGGAGGGATCCTACGAGCAGTACTTC
CASSPSGEGSYEQYF
>.|TRBJ1-4|.|TRBV20-1
TGCAGTGCTCCCGTCGGGATAACTAATGAAAAACTGTTTTTT
CSAPVGITNEKLFF
>.|TRBJ2-1|TRBD2|TRBV9
TGTGCCAGCAGCGTAGGGGCGGGAGGGACCTATAATGAGCAGTTCTTC
CASSVGAGGTYNEQFF
>.|TRBJ2-7|.|TRBV11-2
TGTGCCAGCAGCTCCCTTGGGGGCGCGGGTTCCTACGAGCAGTACTTC
CASSSLGGAGSYEQYF
>.|TRBJ2-5|.|TRBV10-3
TGTGCCATCAGTGATTCGGCTCATGAGCAGTACTTC
CAISDSAHEQYF
>once|TRBJ2-1|.|TRBV6-2/TRBV6-3
TGTGCCAGCAGTTCCCCTCTAGGGGGGCACCACGATGAGCAGTTCTTC
CASSSPLGGHHDEQFF
>.|TRBJ1-3|TRBD1|TRBV6-2/TRBV6-3
TGTGCCAGCAGCCGGGACAGGCTTTCTGGAAACACCATATATTTT
CASSRDRLSGNTIYF
>few|TRBJ2-1|TRBD2|TRBV9
TGTGCCAGCAGCGTTTATCTAGCGGGAGTGGGCGATGAGCAGTTCTTC
CASSVYLAGVGDEQFF
>.|TRBJ1-1|.|TRBV20-1
TGCAGTGCTAGTAAACAGATTTGGGGTACGGCTTTCTTT
CSASKQIWGTAFF
>.|TRBJ1-6|.|TRBV6-1
TGTGCCAGTAGCGACCCGGGAATTTCACCCCTCCACTTT
CASSDPGISPLHF